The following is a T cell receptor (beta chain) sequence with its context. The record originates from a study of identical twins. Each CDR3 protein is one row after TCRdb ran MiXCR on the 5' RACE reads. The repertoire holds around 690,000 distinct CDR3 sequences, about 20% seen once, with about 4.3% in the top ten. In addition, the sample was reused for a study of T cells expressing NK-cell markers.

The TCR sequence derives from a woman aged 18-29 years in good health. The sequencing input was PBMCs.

This CDR3 is CSARRGRGFKETQYF. CDR3 nucleotides: TGCAGTGCTAGGCGCGGGCGGGGGTTTAAAGAGACCCAGTACTTC. The chain carries TRBV20-1 and TRBJ2-5; 7 bases map to TRBD2. The germline CDR1 and CDR2 sequences are DFQATT and SNEGSKA (reference sequence). CDR3 size: 15 residues. The junction had 10 bases not matched to a gene; V was cut back by 3 bases and J by 3 bases.